These T cell receptor beta chains were read from a single sample in a study of blood T cell repertoires in COVID-19. Data came from immunoSEQ multiplex PCR; TCRdb stores just in-frame clones and leaves some out. The sample lists some 140,000 clones, about 80% seen once, with 29% in the top ten. Sequenced: peripheral blood. These receptors came from a woman aged 60 to 75 with acute or convalescent COVID-19. Both conserved end residues are part of each CDR3.

j_call | v_call | cdr3_aa
TRBJ1-1 | TRBV9 | CASSARQGASTEAFF
TRBJ2-7 | TRBV7-2 | CASSPRGPYEQYF
TRBJ1-4 | TRBV2 | CASTEGSLREKLFF
TRBJ1-2 | TRBV18 | CASSPGQGNYGYTF
TRBJ1-2 | TRBV19 | CATAPRGADYGYTF
TRBJ1-6 | TRBV6-1 | CASSELWGQGESPLHF
TRBJ2-2 | TRBV7-3 | CATGAGGAGTGELFF
TRBJ2-3 | TRBV5-1 | CASSLGGQGIDTQYF
TRBJ2-1 | TRBV10-1 | CASSESGLPYNEQFF
TRBJ1-2 | TRBV9 | CASSWEGGYTF
TRBJ2-3 | TRBV3-1/TRBV3-2 | CASSFGAGGLDTQYF
TRBJ2-7 | TRBV4-2 | CASSQDLTQGGYEQYF
TRBJ1-2 | TRBV3-1/TRBV3-2 | CASSQEGRGGYTF
TRBJ1-1 | TRBV2 | CASSEPAEAFF
TRBJ1-2 | TRBV28 | CASSSGSPTGYTF
TRBJ2-3 | TRBV5-8 | CASTTGSTDTQYF
TRBJ2-1 | TRBV6-6 | CASRQTGNEQFF
TRBJ2-2 | TRBV5-1 | CASSLAVVAGGPAGELFF
TRBJ1-2 | TRBV28 | CASSTGTGFGYTF
TRBJ2-7 | TRBV27 | CASGQETFYEQYF
TRBJ1-2 | TRBV3-1/TRBV3-2 | CASSSRQGNNYGYTF
TRBJ1-5 | TRBV16 | CASSQFTGGRGQPQHF
TRBJ1-1 | TRBV28 | CASSFRRAEAFF
TRBJ2-1 | TRBV5-1 | CASSLAGASYNEQFF
TRBJ2-1 | TRBV3-1/TRBV3-2 | CASSQVGAVQFF
TRBJ1-5 | TRBV6-6 | CASKKAGTSNQPQHF
TRBJ1-1 | TRBV7-3 | CASSTTGGNTEAFF
TRBJ2-1 | TRBV20-1 | CSASKLAGAEQFF
TRBJ2-1 | TRBV27 | CASSLGSSPSEQFF
TRBJ1-4 | TRBV28 | CAAGDRPVTNEKLFF
TRBJ1-1 | TRBV11-2 | CASSSLTGGQTEAFF
TRBJ2-5 | TRBV3-1/TRBV3-2 | CASSRNPSGGRETQYF
TRBJ1-2 | TRBV7-3 | CASSLYRGQSYGYTF
TRBJ1-1 | TRBV19 | CASSTNRENTEAFF
TRBJ2-3 | TRBV18 | CASSPVQGSGGAADTQYF
TRBJ2-3 | TRBV3-1/TRBV3-2 | CASSQGGGGRASQYF
TRBJ1-1 | TRBV7-2 | CASSLDIQDSTEAFF
TRBJ2-3 | TRBV2 | CASSGLLAGGTDTQYF
TRBJ2-3 | TRBV2 | CASSDIPGGEGYF
TRBJ2-3 | TRBV5-8 | CASRRTGAGAGTQYF
TRBJ2-1 | TRBV27 | CASSPPPGLAGGLYNEQFF
TRBJ2-2 | TRBV5-4 | CASSPVSGVHPGELFF
TRBJ1-1 | TRBV7-3 | CASSLQGMNTEAFF
TRBJ1-1 | TRBV18 | CASSAGTGGSGTEAFF
TRBJ2-3 | TRBV4-1 | CASSRASGTSGSDTQYF
TRBJ2-3 | TRBV28 | CASSLWRTSAGSVKQYF
TRBJ1-6 | TRBV7-8 | CASSLGGTGYSPLHF
TRBJ1-2 | TRBV6-4 | CASSSGRGYGYTF